What follows describes a single T cell receptor beta chain. Its antigen remains unknown. The protocol was immunoSEQ multiplex PCR, while the TCRdb copy is restricted to in-frame clones and leaves out a portion. The table lists 55,000 to 75,000 clones, approximately 95% of them singletons. From germline, CDR1 is SEHNR and CDR2 FQNEAQ (reference sequence). This CDR3 contains 14 residues. Trimming cost V 2 bases and J 4 bases; bases outside gene matches: 1. These data come from a study of cytomegalovirus exposure and HLA in healthy donors. Findings and limits, study-wide: Despite most TCR sequences being rare, some public TCRs occurred in many donors. In vitro work confirmed that a few CMV-associated chains recognize CMV antigens. Reports described diagnosis of cytomegalovirus status by the classifier as highly specific and sensitive.

The donors were members of the validation cohort comprising approximately 110 subjects, separate from the roughly 650-subject first cohort. V is TRBV7-9 and J is TRBJ2-7, with 11 bases lining up with TRBD2. Sequenced: PBMCs. The receptor was isolated from a young woman in good health and CMV-seropositive. CDR3 residues: CASSLTSGGYEQYF. For the CDR3, the DNA is TGTGCCAGCAGCTTAACTAGCGGGGGTTACGAGCAGTACTTC.